This T cell receptor beta chain comes out of a study of graft-versus-host responses after intestinal transplantation. At the level of the study: Once they had received anti-thymocyte globulin induction, all recipients took tacrolimus and steroids for approximately 3 years.

Findings of the study overall: Within the allografts of patients who had graft-donor T cell macrochimerism, graft-versus-host to host-versus-graft clonal ratios were high. GvH clonotypes were identified within recipient marrow, with a subset emerging first in ileum or blood. GvH clone levels peaked in circulation, and this peak was associated with early post-transplant HvG declines.

CDR1 and CDR2 from the germline V gene are SQVTM and ANQGSEA. J was trimmed by 5 bases and V by 6 bases; bases with no gene match: 9. The CDR3 covers 13 residues. Libraries were prepared by immunoSEQ multiplex PCR; TCRdb keeps only in-frame clonotypes and omits some of them. This table has about 150,000 clones, 85% to 95% appearing once. On this clone itself: Its target is not known.

This TCR was sampled from a human donor who received an intestinal transplant. Material: unstimulated CD4+ T cells sorted from spleen or lymph node cells, obtained before intestinal transplant. The chain has TRBV29-1 and TRBJ1-1, with 7 positions matching TRBD1. Here the CDR3 reads CSVQGGAWTEAFF. In nucleotides, the CDR3 is TGCAGCGTCCAGGGGGGCGCGTGGACTGAAGCTTTCTTT. The full variable domain, completed using reference TRBV29-1 and TRBJ1-1, is SAVISQKPSRDICQRGTSLTIQCQVDSQVTMMFWYRQQPGQSLTLIATANQGSEATYESGFVIDKFPISRPNLTFSTLTVSNMSPEDSSIYLCSVQGGAWTEAFFGQGTRLTVV.